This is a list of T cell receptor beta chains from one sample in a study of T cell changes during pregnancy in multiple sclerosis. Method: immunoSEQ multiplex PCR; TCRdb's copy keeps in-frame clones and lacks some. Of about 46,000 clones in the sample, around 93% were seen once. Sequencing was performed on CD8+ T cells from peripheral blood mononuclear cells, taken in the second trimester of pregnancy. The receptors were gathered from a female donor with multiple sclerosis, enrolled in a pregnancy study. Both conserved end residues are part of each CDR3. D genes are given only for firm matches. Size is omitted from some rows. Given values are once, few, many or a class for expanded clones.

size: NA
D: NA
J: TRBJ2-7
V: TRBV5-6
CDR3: CASSLTGFYEQYF
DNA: TGTGCCAGCAGCCTGACAGGTTTCTACGAGCAGTACTTC

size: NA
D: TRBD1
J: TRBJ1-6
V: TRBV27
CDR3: CASSFLTGGYNSPLHF
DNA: TGTGCCAGCAGTTTTCTAACAGGGGGTTACAATTCACCCCTCCACTTT

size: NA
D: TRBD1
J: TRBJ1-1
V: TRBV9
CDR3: CASSGSRDREKNTEAFF
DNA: TGTGCCAGCAGCGGGTCCCGGGACAGGGAAAAGAACACTGAAGCTTTCTTT

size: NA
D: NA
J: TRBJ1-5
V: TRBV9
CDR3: CASSVGADGLNQPQHF
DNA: TGTGCCAGCAGCGTAGGGGCGGACGGACTCAATCAGCCCCAGCATTTT

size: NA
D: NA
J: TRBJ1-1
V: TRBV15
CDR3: CATSRRGLNTEAFF
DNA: TGTGCCACCAGCAGGCGGGGCCTTAACACTGAAGCTTTCTTT

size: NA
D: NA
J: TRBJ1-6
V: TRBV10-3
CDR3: CAIRGEGGATPLHF
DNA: TGTGCCATCAGGGGCGAGGGGGGGGCAACACCCCTCCACTTT

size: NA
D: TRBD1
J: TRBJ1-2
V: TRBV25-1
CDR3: CASSDDAGGSGYTF
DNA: TGTGCCAGCAGTGATGACGCAGGGGGATCTGGCTACACCTTC

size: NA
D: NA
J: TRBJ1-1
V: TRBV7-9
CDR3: CASSLVGRLTEAFF
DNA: TGTGCCAGCAGCTTAGTCGGCAGGCTCACTGAAGCTTTCTTT

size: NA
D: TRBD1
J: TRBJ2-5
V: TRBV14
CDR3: CASEGQGSQETQYF
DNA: TGTGCCAGCGAGGGACAGGGGAGCCAAGAGACCCAGTACTTC

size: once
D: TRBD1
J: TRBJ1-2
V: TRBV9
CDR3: CASSVGDRGHGYTF
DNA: TGTGCCAGCAGCGTTGGTGACAGGGGGCATGGCTACACCTTC

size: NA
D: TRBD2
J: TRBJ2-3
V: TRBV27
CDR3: CASSLGGTSGGLTDTQYF
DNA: TGTGCCAGCAGTTTGGGGGGGACTAGCGGGGGGCTCACAGATACGCAGTATTTT

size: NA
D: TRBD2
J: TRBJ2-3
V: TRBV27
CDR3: CASSLLPPVTSGGWGTDTQYF
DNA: TGTGCCAGCAGTTTATTGCCCCCCGTGACTAGCGGGGGGTGGGGCACAGATACGCAGTATTTT

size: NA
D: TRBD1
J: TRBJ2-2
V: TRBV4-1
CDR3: CASSLTGPGELFF
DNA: TGCGCCAGCAGCCTGACAGGGCCCGGGGAGCTGTTTTTT

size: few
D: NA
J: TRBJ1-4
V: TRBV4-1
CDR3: CASSQAGHEKLFF
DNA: TGCGCCAGCAGCCAGGCGGGGCATGAAAAACTGTTTTTT

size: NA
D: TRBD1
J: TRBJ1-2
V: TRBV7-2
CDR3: CASSLGQGGSFGYTF
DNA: TGTGCCAGCAGCTTGGGACAGGGAGGGTCTTTTGGCTACACCTTC

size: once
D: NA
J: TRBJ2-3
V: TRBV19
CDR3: CASSYDRTTDTQYF
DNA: TGTGCCAGTAGTTATGACAGAACCACAGATACGCAGTATTTT

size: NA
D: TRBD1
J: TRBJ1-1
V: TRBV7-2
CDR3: CASSLEDRVGFEAFF
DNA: TGTGCCAGCAGCTTAGAGGACAGGGTGGGTTTCGAAGCTTTCTTT

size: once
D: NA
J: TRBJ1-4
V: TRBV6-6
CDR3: CASSPPDGVDEKLFF
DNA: TGTGCCAGCAGTCCCCCCGACGGAGTAGATGAAAAACTGTTTTTT

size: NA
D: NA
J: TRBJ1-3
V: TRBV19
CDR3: CASSILASGNTIYF
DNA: TGTGCCAGTAGTATTTTAGCCTCTGGAAACACCATATATTTT

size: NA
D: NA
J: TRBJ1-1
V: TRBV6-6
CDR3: CASSYPSQGFNTEAFF
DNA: TGTGCCAGCAGTTACCCGTCCCAGGGGTTCAACACTGAAGCTTTCTTT

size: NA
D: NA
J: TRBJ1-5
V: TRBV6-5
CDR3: CASSSYSNQPQHF
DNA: TGTGCCAGCAGTTCCTACAGCAATCAGCCCCAGCATTTT

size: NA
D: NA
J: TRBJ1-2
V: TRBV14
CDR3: CASSQGRNYGYTF
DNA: TGTGCCAGCAGCCAAGGGCGGAACTATGGCTACACCTTC

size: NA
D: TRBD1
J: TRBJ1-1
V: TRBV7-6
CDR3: CASSLRQGGEAFF
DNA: TGTGCCAGCAGCTTGAGACAGGGCGGTGAAGCTTTCTTT

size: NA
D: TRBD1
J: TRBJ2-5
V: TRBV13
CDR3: CASISRGQETQYF
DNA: TGTGCCAGCATCTCCAGGGGGCAAGAGACCCAGTACTTC

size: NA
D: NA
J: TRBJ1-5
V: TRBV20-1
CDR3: CSASTDQPQHF
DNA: TGCAGTGCTAGTACGGATCAGCCCCAGCATTTT

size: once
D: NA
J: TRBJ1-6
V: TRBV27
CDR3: CASRPEGSYNSPLHF
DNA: TGTGCCAGCAGGCCGGAGGGCTCCTATAATTCACCCCTCCACTTT

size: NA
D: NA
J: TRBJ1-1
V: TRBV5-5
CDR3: CASSWGGLNTEAFF
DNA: TGTGCCAGCAGCTGGGGGGGGTTGAACACTGAAGCTTTCTTT

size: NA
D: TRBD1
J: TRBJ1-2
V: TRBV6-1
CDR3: CASTQGAGGYTF
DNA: TGTGCCAGCACACAGGGGGCGGGGGGCTACACCTTC

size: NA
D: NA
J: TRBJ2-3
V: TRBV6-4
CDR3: CASSDGRDTDTQYF
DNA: TGTGCCAGCAGTGACGGCAGGGACACAGATACGCAGTATTTT

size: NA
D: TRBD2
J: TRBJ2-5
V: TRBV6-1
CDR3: CASSPLAGGQETQYF
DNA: TGTGCCAGCAGCCCCCTAGCGGGGGGGCAAGAGACCCAGTACTTC

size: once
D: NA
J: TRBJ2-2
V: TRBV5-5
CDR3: CASSLGPGETGELFF
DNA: TGTGCCAGCAGCTTGGGGCCAGGGGAGACCGGGGAGCTGTTTTTT

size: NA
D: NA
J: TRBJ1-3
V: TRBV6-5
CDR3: CASSPVGGSGNTIYF
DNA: TGTGCCAGCAGTCCGGTAGGAGGCTCTGGAAACACCATATATTTT

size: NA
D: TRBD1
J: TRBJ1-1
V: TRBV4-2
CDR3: CASSQVWTGENTEAFF
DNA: TGTGCCAGCAGCCAAGTGTGGACAGGCGAGAACACTGAAGCTTTCTTT

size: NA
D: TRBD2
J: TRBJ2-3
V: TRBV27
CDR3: CASSPTSGGALSLTDTQYF
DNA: TGTGCCAGCAGTCCAACTAGCGGGGGGGCGTTATCCCTCACAGATACGCAGTATTTT

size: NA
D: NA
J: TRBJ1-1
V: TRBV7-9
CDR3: CASSLEAEVTEAFF
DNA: TGTGCCAGCAGCTTAGAGGCGGAGGTGACTGAAGCTTTCTTT

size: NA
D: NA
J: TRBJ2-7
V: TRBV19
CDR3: CASSGGGTPTYEQYF
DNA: TGTGCCAGTAGTGGGGGGGGGACACCAACCTACGAGCAGTACTTC

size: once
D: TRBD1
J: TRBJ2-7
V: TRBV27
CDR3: CASSYRGDYEQYF
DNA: TGTGCCAGCAGTTACAGGGGGGACTACGAGCAGTACTTC

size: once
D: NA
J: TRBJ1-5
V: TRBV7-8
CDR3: CASSLVGYNQPQHF
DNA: TGTGCCAGCAGCTTAGTGGGCTACAATCAGCCCCAGCATTTT

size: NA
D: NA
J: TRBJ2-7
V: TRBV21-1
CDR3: CASSNHKDKKDPRAYEQYF
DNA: TGTGCCAGCAGCAACCACAAGGACAAGAAGGACCCTAGAGCGTACGAGCAGTACTTC

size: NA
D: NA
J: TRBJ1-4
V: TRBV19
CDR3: CASTRERANEKLFF
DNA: TGTGCCAGTACACGGGAGAGGGCTAATGAAAAACTGTTTTTT

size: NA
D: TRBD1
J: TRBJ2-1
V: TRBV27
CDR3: CASIKDRGEYNEQFF
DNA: TGTGCCAGCATAAAGGACAGGGGGGAATACAATGAGCAGTTCTTC

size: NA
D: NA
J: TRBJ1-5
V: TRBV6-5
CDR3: CASSYSGGHQPQHF
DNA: TGTGCCAGCAGTTACTCCGGGGGACATCAGCCCCAGCATTTT

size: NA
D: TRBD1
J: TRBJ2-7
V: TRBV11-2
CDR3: CASSLEAGTGDNYEQYF
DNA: TGTGCCAGCAGCTTAGAAGCCGGGACAGGAGACAATTACGAGCAGTACTTC

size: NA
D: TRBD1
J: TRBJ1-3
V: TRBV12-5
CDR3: CASAPGQASGNTIYF
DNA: TGTGCTAGTGCCCCGGGACAGGCCTCTGGAAACACCATATATTTT

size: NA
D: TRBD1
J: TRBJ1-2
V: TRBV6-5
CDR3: CASSYRTGWGSGYTF
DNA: TGTGCCAGCAGTTACCGGACAGGGTGGGGAAGTGGCTACACCTTC

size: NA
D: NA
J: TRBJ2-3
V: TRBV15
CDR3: CATSRERGTTDTQYF
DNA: TGTGCCACCAGCAGAGAGCGGGGTACCACAGATACGCAGTATTTT

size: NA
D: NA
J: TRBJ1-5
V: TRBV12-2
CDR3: CASRLEYRGRGQPQHF
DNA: TGTGCAAGTCGCTTAGAATACAGGGGGCGCGGCCAGCCCCAGCATTTT

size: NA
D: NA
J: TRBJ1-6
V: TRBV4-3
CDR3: CASSQGQGVVPLHF
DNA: TGCGCCAGCAGCCAGGGTCAGGGTGTTGTACCCCTCCACTTT